This TCR beta chain was found in a study of blood T cells in healthy people across ages. CDR3 size: 19 residues. Isolation yielded PBMCs, at least 6 million per sample, in every case. Together with a sample-barcoded 5' primer, a J-beta primer mix was included in a second PCR lasting about 7 to 12 cycles. TCRdb ran MiXCR on the 5' RACE reads and lists one entry per CDR3 protein. Of roughly 730,000 distinct CDR3 sequences in the sample, just over 55% were seen once. This clonotype has a handful of counts. This sequence joins TRBV21-1 and TRBJ2-7; the D call TRBD1 from the table was never checked on the DNA. TRBV21-1 is listed as a pseudogene. This TCR was sampled from a man aged 35 to 55 in good health. The sample comprised blood. CDR3 in amino acids: CASSPRPGTTSLFRYEQYF. In nucleotides, the CDR3 is TGTGCCAGCAGCCCCCGTCCCGGGACCACTAGCCTCTTTCGTTACGAGCAGTACTTC.